The present TCR beta chain was sequenced within a study of blood T cell repertoires in COVID-19 (dated by TCRdb to the early 2020s). For the study in its entirety: Collaborator samples came from the United States, Italy and Spain and covered acute and convalescent phases of COVID-19. Subjects who had been exposed to COVID-19, were actively infected with it, or had recovered from it provided the deeply sampled blood TCRbeta repertoires that made up the dataset. The material from the prospective study consisted of cDNA or gDNA derived from T cells, B-cell-depleted T cells, or PBMCs. Nearly every sample came with metadata listing a de-identified subject ID, COVID-19 status, age in years and sex. The repertoires were released in a freely available public database meant as a resource for research on the immune response to SARS-CoV-2. Where available, HLA class I and class II types were taken from metadata supplied by the sample provider and were not determined by assay-based typing. The samples were drawn from two sources: the first 160 participants of the ongoing ImmuneRACE study, and 1,000 to 1,500 subjects contributed by 6 global collaborators.

TCRbeta CDR3 regions were amplified from genomic DNA by means of the immunoSEQ Assay, a bias-controlled multiplex PCR. On the study's bioinformatics: Nucleated cell counts per sample were estimated from amplification of reference gene primers within the assay. To quantify the absolute abundance of each unique TCRbeta CDR3 rearrangement, sequence reads were collapsed and filtered. For each sample, productive Simpson clonality was calculated as the square root of Simpson's diversity index across productive rearrangements. TCRdb's version of the immuneACCESS table is confined to in-frame rearrangements and falls short of the full clone set. An unresolved V gene accounts for under half of the shortfall where checked; the remainder is of unknown origin. V and J calls and clone size are those listed in that table; D and trimming were worked out from the DNA. The sample table shows more than 95,000 clones, and around 90% are seen once. The ten biggest clones cover 2.1% of the sample.

In Seattle, one collaborating source enrolled patients while the infection was active and tracked those patients longitudinally over the course of disease. The collaborating institutions used their own protocols to collect whole blood in K2EDTA tubes. For TCRbeta analysis, collaborator samples were shipped as frozen whole blood, as isolated PBMCs, or as DNA extracted from either sample type. Results and caveats for the whole study, not just this receptor: The amount of clinical and demographic metadata varied by source and participant and was provided uncurated.

Turning to this clone: Which antigen it targets is not known. Base quality data are lacking; no much larger clone is found one base away.

The germline V gene (reference sequence) sets CDR1 to MNHEY and CDR2 to SMNVEV. The CDR3 sequence holds 15 residues, the cysteine and phenylalanine included. The retained sequence is limited to the CDR3, 45 bases, with the frame set at the first base. The junction shows trimming of 4 bases on V and 1 base on J, plus 13 bases between the germline ends. This clonotype was sampled from a middle-aged man with COVID-19, enrolled during active disease. The specimen sequenced was peripheral blood. The sequence joins TRBV27 to TRBJ1-1; the D gene is perhaps TRBD1, on 6 matching bases. The CDR3 reads as follows: CASSSPQGGNTEAFF. Read as DNA, the sequence is TGTGCCAGCAGTTCTCCACAGGGTGGGAACACTGAAGCTTTCTTT.